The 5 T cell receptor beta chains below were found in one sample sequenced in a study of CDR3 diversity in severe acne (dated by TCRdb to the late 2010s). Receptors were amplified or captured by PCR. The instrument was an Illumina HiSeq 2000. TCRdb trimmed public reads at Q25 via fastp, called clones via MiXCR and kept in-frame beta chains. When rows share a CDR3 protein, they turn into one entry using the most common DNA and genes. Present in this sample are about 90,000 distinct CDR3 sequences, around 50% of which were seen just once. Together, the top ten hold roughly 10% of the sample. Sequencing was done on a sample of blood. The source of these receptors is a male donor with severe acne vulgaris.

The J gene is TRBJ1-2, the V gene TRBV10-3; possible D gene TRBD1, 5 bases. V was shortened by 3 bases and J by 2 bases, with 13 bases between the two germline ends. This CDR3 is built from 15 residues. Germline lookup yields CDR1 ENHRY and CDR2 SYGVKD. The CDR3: CAISDPGRLNYGYTF. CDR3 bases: TGTGCCATCAGTGACCCGGGACGGTTAAACTATGGCTACACCTTC.

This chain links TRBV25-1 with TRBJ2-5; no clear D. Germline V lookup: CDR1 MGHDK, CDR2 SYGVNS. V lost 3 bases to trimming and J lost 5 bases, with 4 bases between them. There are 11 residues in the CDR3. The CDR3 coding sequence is TGTGCCAGCAGTGATTTCGAGACCCAGTACTTC. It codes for CASSDFETQYF.

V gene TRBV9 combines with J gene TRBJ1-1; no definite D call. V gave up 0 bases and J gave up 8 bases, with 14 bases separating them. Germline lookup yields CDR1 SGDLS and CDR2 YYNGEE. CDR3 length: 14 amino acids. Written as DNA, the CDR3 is TGTGCCAGCAGCGTAGTTAGTCGTGGTGGCGAAGCTTTCTTT. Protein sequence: CASSVVSRGGEAFF.

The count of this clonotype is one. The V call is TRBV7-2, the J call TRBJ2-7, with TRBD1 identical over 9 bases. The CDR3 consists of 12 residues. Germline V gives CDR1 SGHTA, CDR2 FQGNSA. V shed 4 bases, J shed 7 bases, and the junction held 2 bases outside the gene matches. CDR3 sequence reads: CASSSGTGEQYF. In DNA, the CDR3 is TGTGCCAGCAGCTCCGGGACAGGGGAGCAGTACTTC.

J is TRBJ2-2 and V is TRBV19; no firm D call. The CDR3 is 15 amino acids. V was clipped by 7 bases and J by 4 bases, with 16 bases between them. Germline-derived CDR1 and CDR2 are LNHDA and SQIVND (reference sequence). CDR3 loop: CASKVLGLSTGELFF. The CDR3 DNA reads TGTGCCAGTAAGGTTTTAGGGTTGAGCACCGGGGAGCTGTTTTTT.